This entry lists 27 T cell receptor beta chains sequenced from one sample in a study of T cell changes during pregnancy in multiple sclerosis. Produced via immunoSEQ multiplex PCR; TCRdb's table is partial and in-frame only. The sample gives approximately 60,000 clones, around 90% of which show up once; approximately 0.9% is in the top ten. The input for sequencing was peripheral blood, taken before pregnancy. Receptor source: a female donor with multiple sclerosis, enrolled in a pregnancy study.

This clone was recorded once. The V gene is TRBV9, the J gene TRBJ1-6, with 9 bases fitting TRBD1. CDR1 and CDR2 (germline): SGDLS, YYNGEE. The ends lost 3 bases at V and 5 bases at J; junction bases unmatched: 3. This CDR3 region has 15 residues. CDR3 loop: CASSARTGDNSPLHF. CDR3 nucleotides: TGTGCCAGCAGCGCCAGGACAGGGGATAATTCACCCCTCCACTTT. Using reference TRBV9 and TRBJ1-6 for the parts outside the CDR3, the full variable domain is DSGVTQTPKHLITATGQRVTLRCSPRSGDLSVYWYQQSLDQGLQFLIQYYNGEERAKGNILERFSAQQFPDLHSELNLSSLELGDSALYFCASSARTGDNSPLHFGNGTRLTVT.

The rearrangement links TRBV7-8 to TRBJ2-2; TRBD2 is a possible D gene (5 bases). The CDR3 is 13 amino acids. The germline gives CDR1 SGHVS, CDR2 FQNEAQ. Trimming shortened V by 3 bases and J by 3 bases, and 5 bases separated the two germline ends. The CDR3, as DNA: TGTGCCAGCAGCTTGAGGGACACCGGGGAGCTGTTTTTT. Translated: CASSLRDTGELFF.

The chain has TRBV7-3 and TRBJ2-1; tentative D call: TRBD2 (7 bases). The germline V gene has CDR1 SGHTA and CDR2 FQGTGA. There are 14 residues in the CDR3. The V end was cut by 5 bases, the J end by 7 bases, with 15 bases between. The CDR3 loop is CASSPRGAANEQFF. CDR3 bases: TGTGCCAGCAGCCCCCGGGGGGCCGCTAATGAGCAGTTCTTC.

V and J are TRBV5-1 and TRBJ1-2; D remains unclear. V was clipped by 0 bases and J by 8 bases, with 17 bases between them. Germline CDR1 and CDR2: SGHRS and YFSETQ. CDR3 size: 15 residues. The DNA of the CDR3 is TGCGCCAGCAGCTTGGGGTGGCCCGCCGTAACAGGCTACACCTTC. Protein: CASSLGWPAVTGYTF.

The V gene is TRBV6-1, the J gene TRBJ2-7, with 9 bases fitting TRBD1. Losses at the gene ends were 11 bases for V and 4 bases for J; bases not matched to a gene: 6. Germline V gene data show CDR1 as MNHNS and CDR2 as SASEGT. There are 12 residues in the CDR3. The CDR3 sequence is CAGRQGVYEQYF. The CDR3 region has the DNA TGTGCCGGCCGACAGGGGGTGTACGAGCAGTACTTC.

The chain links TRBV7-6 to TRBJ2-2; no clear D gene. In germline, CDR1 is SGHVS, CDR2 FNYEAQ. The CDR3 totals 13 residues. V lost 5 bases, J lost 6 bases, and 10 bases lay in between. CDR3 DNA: TGTGCCAGCAGCGCGGAACACCCCGGGGAGCTGTTTTTT. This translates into CASSAEHPGELFF.

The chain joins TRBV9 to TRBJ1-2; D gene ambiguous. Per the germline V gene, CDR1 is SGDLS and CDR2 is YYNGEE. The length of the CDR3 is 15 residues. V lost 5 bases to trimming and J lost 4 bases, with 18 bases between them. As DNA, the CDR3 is TGTGCCAGCAGACCCCTGGGCCCCAGCCCCTATGGCTACACCTTC. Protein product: CASRPLGPSPYGYTF. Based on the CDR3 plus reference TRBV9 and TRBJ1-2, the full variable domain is DSGVTQTPKHLITATGQRVTLRCSPRSGDLSVYWYQQSLDQGLQFLIQYYNGEERAKGNILERFSAQQFPDLHSELNLSSLELGDSALYFCASRPLGPSPYGYTFGSGTRLTVV.

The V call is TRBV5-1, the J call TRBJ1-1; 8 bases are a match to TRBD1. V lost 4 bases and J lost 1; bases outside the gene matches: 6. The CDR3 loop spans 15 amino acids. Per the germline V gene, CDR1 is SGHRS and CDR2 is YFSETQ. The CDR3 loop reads CASSPMTGANTEAFF. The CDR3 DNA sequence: TGCGCCAGCAGCCCGATGACAGGGGCGAACACTGAAGCTTTCTTT. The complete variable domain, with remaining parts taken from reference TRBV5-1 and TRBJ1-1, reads KAGVTQTPRYLIKTRGQQVTLSCSPISGHRSVSWYQQTPGQGLQFLFEYFSETQRNKGNFPGRFSGRQFSNSRSEMNVSTLELGDSALYLCASSPMTGANTEAFFGQGTRLTVV.

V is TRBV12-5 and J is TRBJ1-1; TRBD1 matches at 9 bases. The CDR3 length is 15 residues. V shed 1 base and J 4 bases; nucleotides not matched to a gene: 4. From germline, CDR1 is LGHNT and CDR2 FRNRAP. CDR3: CASGLEHRGLTEAFF. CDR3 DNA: TGTGCTAGTGGTTTGGAACACAGGGGGCTCACTGAAGCTTTCTTT. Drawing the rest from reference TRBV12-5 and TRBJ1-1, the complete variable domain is DARVTQTPRHKVTEMGQEVTMRCQPILGHNTVFWYRQTMMQGLELLAYFRNRAPLDDSGMPKDRFSAEMPDATLATLKIQPSEPRDSAVYFCASGLEHRGLTEAFFGQGTRLTVV.

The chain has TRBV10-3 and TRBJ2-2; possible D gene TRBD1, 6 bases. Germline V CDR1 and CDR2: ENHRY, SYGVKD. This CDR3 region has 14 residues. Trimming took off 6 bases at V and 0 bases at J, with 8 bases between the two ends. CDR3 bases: TGTGCCATCAGGGGGACATCGAACACCGGGGAGCTGTTTTTT. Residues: CAIRGTSNTGELFF.

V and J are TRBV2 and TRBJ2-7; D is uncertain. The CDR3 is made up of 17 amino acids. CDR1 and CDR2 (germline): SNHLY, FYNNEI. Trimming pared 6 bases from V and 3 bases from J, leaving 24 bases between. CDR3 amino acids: CASRDQASVLVIYEQYF. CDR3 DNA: TGTGCCAGCAGAGACCAAGCCAGCGTCTTAGTAATCTACGAGCAGTACTTC.

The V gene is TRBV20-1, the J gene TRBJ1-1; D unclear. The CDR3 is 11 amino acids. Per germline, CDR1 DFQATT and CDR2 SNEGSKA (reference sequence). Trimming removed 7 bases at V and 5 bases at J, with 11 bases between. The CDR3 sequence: CSGREATEAFF. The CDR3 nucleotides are TGCAGTGGAAGGGAGGCTACTGAAGCTTTCTTT.

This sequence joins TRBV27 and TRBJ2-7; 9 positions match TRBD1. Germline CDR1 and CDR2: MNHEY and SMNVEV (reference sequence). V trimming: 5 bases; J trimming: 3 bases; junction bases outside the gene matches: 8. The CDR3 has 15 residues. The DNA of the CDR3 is TGTGCCAGCAGTAATTCGGGACAGGGTAACTACGAGCAGTACTTC. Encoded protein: CASSNSGQGNYEQYF.

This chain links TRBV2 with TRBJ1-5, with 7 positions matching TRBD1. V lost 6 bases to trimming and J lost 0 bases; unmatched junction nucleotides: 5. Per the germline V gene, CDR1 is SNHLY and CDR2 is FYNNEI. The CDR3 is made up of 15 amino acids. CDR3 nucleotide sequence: TGTGCCAGCAGGGGGGACAGAAATAGCAATCAGCCCCAGCATTTT. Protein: CASRGDRNSNQPQHF.

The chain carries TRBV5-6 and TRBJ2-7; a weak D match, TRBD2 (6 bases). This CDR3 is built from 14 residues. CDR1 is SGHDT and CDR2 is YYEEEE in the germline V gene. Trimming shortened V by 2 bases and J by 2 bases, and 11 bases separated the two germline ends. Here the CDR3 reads CASSFGTGTYEQYF. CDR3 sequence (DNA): TGTGCCAGCAGCTTCGGGACTGGGACCTACGAGCAGTACTTC.

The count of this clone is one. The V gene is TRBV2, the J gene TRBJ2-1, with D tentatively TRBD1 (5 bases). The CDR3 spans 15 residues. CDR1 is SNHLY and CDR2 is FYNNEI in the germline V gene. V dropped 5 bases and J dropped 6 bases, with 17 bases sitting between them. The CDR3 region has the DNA TGTGCCAGCAGTAAGGACATCCACCCAGTCAATGAGCAGTTCTTC. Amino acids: CASSKDIHPVNEQFF.

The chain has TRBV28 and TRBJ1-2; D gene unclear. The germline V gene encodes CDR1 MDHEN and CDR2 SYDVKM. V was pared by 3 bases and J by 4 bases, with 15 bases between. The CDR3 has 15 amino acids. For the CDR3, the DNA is TGTGCCAGCAGTTTTTATGGGAGCGGGCCCTATGGCTACACCTTC. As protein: CASSFYGSGPYGYTF.

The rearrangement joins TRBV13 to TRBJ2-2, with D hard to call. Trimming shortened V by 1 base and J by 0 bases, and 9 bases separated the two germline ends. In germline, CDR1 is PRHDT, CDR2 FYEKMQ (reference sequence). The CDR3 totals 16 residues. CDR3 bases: TGTGCCAGCAGCTTAGACTCAAACGCGAACACCGGGGAGCTGTTTTTT. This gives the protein CASSLDSNANTGELFF.

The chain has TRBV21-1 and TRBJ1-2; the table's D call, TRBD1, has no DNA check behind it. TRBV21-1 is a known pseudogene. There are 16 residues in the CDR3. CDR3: CASSKVPTGASYGYTF. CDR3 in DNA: TGTGCCAGCAGCAAAGTACCGACAGGGGCCTCCTATGGCTACACCTTC.

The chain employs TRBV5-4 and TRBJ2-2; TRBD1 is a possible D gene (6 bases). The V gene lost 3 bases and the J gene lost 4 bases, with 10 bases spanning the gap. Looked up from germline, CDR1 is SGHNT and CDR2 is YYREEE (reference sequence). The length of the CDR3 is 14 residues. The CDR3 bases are TGTGCCAGCAGCTCCCGGGACACCACCGGGGAGCTGTTTTTT. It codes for CASSSRDTTGELFF.

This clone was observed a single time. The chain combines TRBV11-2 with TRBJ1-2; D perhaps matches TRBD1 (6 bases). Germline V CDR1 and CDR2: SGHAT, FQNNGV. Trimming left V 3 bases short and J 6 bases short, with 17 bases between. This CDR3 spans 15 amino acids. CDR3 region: CASSLGAGIEDGYTF. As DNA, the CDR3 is TGTGCCAGCAGCTTGGGGGCGGGCATTGAAGATGGCTACACCTTC.

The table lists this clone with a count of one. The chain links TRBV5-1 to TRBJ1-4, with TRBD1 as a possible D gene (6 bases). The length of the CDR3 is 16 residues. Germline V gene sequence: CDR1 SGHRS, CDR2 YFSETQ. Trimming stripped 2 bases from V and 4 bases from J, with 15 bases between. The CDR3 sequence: CASSFDMTGFNEKLFF. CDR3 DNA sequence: TGCGCCAGCAGCTTCGATATGACAGGATTTAATGAAAAACTGTTTTTT.

This chain's CDR3 is CASSVLDGTPEWDSYEQYF. CDR3 coding DNA: TGTGCCAGCAGTGTCCTCGACGGGACTCCCGAGTGGGATTCCTACGAGCAGTACTTC. The chain carries TRBV2 and TRBJ2-7; maybe TRBD2 (6 bases). The CDR3 has 19 amino acids. Trimming took off 4 bases at V and 1 base at J, with 26 bases between the two ends. Per germline, CDR1 SNHLY and CDR2 FYNNEI. The whole variable domain, remainder taken from reference TRBV2 and TRBJ2-7, is EPEVTQTPSHQVTQMGQEVILRCVPISNHLYFYWYRQILGQKVEFLVSFYNNEISEKSEIFDDQFSVERPDGSNFTLKIRSTKLEDSAMYFCASSVLDGTPEWDSYEQYFGPGTRLTVT.

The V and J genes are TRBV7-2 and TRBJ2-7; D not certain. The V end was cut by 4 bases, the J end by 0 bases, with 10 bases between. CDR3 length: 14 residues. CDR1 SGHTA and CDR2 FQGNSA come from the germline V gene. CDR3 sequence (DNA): TGTGCCAGCAGCTCCCTCCTCTCCTCCTACGAGCAGTACTTC. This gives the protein CASSSLLSSYEQYF.

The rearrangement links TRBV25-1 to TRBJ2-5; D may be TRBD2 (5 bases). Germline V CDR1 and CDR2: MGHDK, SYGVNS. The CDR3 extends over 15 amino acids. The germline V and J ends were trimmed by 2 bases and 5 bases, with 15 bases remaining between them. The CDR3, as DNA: TGTGCCAGCAGTGAAGGGGAGCGGAGAGGGGAGACCCAGTACTTC. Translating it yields CASSEGERRGETQYF.

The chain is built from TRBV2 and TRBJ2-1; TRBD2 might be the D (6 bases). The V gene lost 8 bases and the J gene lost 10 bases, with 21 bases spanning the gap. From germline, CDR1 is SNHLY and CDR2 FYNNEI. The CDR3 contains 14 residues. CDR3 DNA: TGTGCCAGCGCCCCGGACTACGCCGAGGTAGAGCAGTTCTTC. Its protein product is CASAPDYAEVEQFF.

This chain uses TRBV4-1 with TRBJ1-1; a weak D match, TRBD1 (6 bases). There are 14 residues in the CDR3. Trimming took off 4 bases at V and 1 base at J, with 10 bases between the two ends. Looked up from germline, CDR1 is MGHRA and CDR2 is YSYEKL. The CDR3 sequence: CASSPDRGNTEAFF. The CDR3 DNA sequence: TGCGCCAGCAGCCCGGACAGAGGGAACACTGAAGCTTTCTTT.